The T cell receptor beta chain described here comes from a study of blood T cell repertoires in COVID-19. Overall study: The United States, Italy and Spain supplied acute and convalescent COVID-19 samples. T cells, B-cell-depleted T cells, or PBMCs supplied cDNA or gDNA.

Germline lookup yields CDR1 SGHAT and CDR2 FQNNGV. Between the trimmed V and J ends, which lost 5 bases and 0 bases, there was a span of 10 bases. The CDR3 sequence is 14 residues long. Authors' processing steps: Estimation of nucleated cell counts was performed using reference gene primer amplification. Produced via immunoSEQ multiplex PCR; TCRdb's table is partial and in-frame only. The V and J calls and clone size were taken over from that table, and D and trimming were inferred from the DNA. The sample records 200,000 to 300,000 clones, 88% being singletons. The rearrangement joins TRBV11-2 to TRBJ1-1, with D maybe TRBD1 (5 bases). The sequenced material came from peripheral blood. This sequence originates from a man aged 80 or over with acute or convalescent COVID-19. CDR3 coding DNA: TGTGCCAGCAGCAAGACAGACTTGAACACTGAAGCTTTCTTT. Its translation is CASSKTDLNTEAFF.